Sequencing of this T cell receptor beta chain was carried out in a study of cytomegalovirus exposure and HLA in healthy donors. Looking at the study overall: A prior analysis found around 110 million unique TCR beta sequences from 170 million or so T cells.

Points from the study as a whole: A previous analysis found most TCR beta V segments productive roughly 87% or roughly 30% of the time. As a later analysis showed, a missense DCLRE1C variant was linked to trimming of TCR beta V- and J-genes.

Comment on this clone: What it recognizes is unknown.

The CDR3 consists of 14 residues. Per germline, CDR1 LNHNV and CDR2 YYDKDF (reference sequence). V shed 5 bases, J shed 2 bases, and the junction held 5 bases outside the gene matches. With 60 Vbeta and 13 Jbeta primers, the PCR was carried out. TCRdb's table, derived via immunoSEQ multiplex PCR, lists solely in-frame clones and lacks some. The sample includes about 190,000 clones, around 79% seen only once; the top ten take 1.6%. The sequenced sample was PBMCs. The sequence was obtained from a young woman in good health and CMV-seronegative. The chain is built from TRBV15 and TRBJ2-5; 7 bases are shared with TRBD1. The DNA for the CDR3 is TGTGCCACCAGCCGAGGGACAGTGCAAGAGACCCAGTACTTC. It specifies CATSRGTVQETQYF.